Sequencing of this T cell receptor beta chain was carried out in a study of cytomegalovirus exposure and HLA in healthy donors listed by TCRdb under 2017. About the full investigation: According to a later analysis, the 110 or so validation repertoires were produced on the same platform as the approximately 600 repertoires of the first cohort. The aim of the study was to test whether cataloging public T cell receptors could identify signatures of past pathogen exposure. Besides the first cohort of around 700 subjects, a separate validation cohort made up of around 120 different subjects was used. To predict cytomegalovirus infection status, the study brought together high-throughput TCR immunosequencing, statistical association of individual TCRs with disease status, and machine learning. Here is what the overall study found, with its caveats: In the study, around 150 TCR beta chains were listed as associated with cytomegalovirus. According to the authors, the approach could potentially be generalized to other disease states and immunological phenotypes. Across donors, most TCR sequences were observed very rarely, whereas some public TCRs were present in many individuals. Subsequent analysis determined that TCRs grouped into clusters in the first cohort also showed a tendency toward co-occurrence across the 90 to 150 validation repertoires, and 90% to 95% of cluster scores exceeded 0. In vitro tests confirmed that a few of the cytomegalovirus-associated TCR beta chains recognize cytomegalovirus antigens. The validation cohort had no HLA typing available for a later analysis, so co-occurrence within that cohort was assessed over all 130 or so repertoires. The classifier was reported to diagnose cytomegalovirus status with high specificity and sensitivity in both the original and validation cohorts.

To note about this clone: What antigen it recognizes has not been identified. Base qualities were left out, and no much larger clone turns up one base away.

Library prep was done by the immunoSEQ multiplex PCR assay. For the original study's pipeline: A statistical classification framework was developed to diagnose cytomegalovirus status using the catalog of TCR beta chain sequences. Sourced from immuneACCESS, this table was stored by TCRdb with only in-frame sequences that have V and J called. A share of the clones is absent; for the studies checked, an unresolved V gene accounts for under half, and the remainder has no known explanation. The V and J calls and clone size are taken from that table; D and trimming were inferred from the DNA. Recorded for this sample are 280,000 or so clones; around 87% of them occurred a single time. The ten top clones hold over 0.7% of the sample. The donors were included in the validation cohort of some 120 subjects, a group kept apart from the roughly 670-subject first cohort. The sequenced material came from PBMCs. The receptor comes from a woman under 30 in good health and CMV-seronegative.

The DNA sequence follows: TGTGCCAGTAGTATAGACCTTAGCTCCTACGAGCAGTACTTC. Its protein product is CASSIDLSSYEQYF. The chain uses TRBV19 and TRBJ2-7, with an unclear D gene assignment. Its CDR3 holds 14 amino acids, cysteine through phenylalanine. The only DNA kept is the CDR3, 42 bases in frame from the first base. Via the germline V gene (reference sequence), CDR1 is LNHDA and CDR2 SQIVND. V and J lose 0 bases and 0 bases, and a span of 6 bases separates them.